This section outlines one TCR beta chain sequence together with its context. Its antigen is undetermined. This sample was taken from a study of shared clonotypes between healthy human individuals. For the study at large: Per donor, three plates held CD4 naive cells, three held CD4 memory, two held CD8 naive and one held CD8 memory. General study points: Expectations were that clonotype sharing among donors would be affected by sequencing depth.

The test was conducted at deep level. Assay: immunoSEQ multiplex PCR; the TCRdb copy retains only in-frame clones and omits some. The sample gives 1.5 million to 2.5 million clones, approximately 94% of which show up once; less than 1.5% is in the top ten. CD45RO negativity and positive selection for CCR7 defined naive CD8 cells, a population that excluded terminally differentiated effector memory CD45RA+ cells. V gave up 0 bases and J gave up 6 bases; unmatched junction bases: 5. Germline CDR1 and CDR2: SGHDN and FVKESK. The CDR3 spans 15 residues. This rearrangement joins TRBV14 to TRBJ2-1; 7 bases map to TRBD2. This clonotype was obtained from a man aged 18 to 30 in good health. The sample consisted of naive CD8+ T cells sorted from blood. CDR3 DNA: TGTGCCAGCAGCCAAGAGAGGACTAGACTCAATGAGCAGTTCTTC. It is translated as CASSQERTRLNEQFF.